This record looks at one T cell receptor beta chain sequence and its context. Its cognate antigen is unknown. Sequencing of each sample assayed roughly 100,000 TCR templates. Sequencing used immunoSEQ multiplex PCR; TCRdb keeps in-frame clones, though not all of them. Seen here are about 100,000 clones, 91% observed once, and the top ten hold 0.14% to 0.15%. The data stem from a study of siplizumab effects on memory and regulatory T cells. Notes on the study in general: Suppression by proliferating Tregs derived from siplizumab cultures was not verified.

Unmatched junction bases numbered 3, after V lost 2 bases and J lost 2 bases. The CDR3 loop spans 15 amino acids. Germline V CDR1 and CDR2: SGHRS, YFSETQ. The rearrangement links TRBV5-1 to TRBJ2-1; TRBD1 matches 8 bases. This clonotype originated in a human donor in good health. Sequencing was carried out using CD4+ T cells sorted from blood. The CDR3 region has the DNA TGCGCCAGCAGCTTCAGGGACAGGACCTACAATGAGCAGTTCTTC. Translation: CASSFRDRTYNEQFF.